The 25 T cell receptor beta chains presented below share a single source sample, sequenced in a study of blood T cell repertoires in COVID-19 (TCRdb year 2020). The library relied on the immunoSEQ multiplex PCR assay. What TCRdb holds here is the immuneACCESS table cut down to in-frame rearrangements. Part of the clones is not present; checked against another copy, under half of the missing clones reflect an unresolved V gene, and the others are unexplained. Across this sample there are 200,000 to 300,000 clones, with around 82% seen only once. Clones ranked in the top ten supply about 3.8% of the sample. Sequences were obtained from PBMCs or T cells enriched from blood (not recorded which). These receptors all come from a woman between 35 and 50 years old who had been exposed to COVID-19.

This chain connects TRBV6-5 to TRBJ1-1; D is ambiguous. Trimming removed 3 bases at V and 8 bases at J, with 22 bases between. Germline V gene sequence: CDR1 MNHEY, CDR2 SVGAGI. This CDR3 contains 16 residues. The CDR3 reads CASSYSFEGSLIEAFF. The CDR3 DNA reads TGTGCCAGCAGTTATAGCTTCGAAGGTTCCCTAATAGAAGCTTTCTTT.

This chain joins TRBV28 and TRBJ2-1, with 9 nucleotides matching TRBD2. Germline V gives CDR1 MDHEN, CDR2 SYDVKM. This CDR3 contains 16 residues. V dropped 2 bases and J dropped 9; count of bases not matched to a gene: 11. CDR3 amino acids: CASSLTAGGLGGEQFF. For the CDR3, the DNA is TGTGCCAGCAGTTTAACGGCGGGGGGGCTGGGCGGTGAGCAGTTCTTC. Complete variable domain (other parts from reference TRBV28 and TRBJ2-1): DVKVTQSSRYLVKRTGEKVFLECVQDMDHENMFWYRQDPGLGLRLIYFSYDVKMKEKGDIPEGYSVSREKKERFSLILESASTNQTSMYLCASSLTAGGLGGEQFFGPGTRLTVL.

This chain uses TRBV19 with TRBJ1-2; D may be TRBD1 (5 bases). Trimming removed 3 bases at V and 8 bases at J, with 16 bases between. Germline V CDR1 and CDR2: LNHDA, SQIVND (reference sequence). This CDR3 comprises 14 residues. The CDR3 protein is CASSIGGNTRGYTF. The CDR3 nucleotides are TGTGCCAGTAGTATTGGGGGGAATACGAGAGGCTACACCTTC.

This chain links TRBV5-1 with TRBJ2-7, with TRBD2 identical over 7 bases. The trim removed 0 bases at V and 0 bases at J, leaving 6 bases unmatched. This CDR3 contains 16 residues. CDR1 and CDR2 from the germline V gene are SGHRS and YFSETQ. DNA for the CDR3: TGCGCCAGCAGCTTGGATCTCCGGGGGGTCTCCTACGAGCAGTACTTC. Its translation: CASSLDLRGVSYEQYF.

This clone has more than one count but fewer than ten. The V call is TRBV4-3, the J call TRBJ1-4; no definite D call. V was shortened by 0 bases and J by 10 bases, with 12 bases between the two germline ends. The CDR3 is 14 amino acids. The V gene's germline CDR1 is LGHNA and CDR2 YSLEER. CDR3: CASSQDWVTGKLFF. The CDR3 nucleotides read TGCGCCAGCAGCCAAGATTGGGTAACGGGAAAACTGTTTTTT.

The chain combines TRBV6-4 with TRBJ2-3, with a weak D call TRBD2 (6 bases). V lost 5 bases and J lost 1, with 7 bases in between. The germline CDR1 and CDR2 sequences are MRHNA and SNTAGT. This CDR3 has 13 residues. The CDR3 here is CASSPGGTDTQYF. The CDR3 DNA follows: TGTGCCAGCAGTCCGGGGGGCACAGATACGCAGTATTTT.

This clone was observed a single time. The rearrangement joins TRBV28 to TRBJ2-3; 14 positions agree with TRBD2. V lost 6 bases and J lost 6; bases outside the gene matches: 17. The V gene's germline CDR1 is MDHEN and CDR2 SYDVKM. The CDR3 is made up of 19 amino acids. CDR3 nucleotides: TGTGCCAGCAGCTCAATCGCCGGGACTAGCGGGGGTTTCATGGATACGCAGTATTTT. Translated, it gives CASSSIAGTSGGFMDTQYF.

This chain links TRBV18 with TRBJ2-1, with 9 bases matching TRBD1. Trimming at V came to 0 bases and at J to 8 bases, leaving 5 bases not matched to a gene. The CDR3 length is 15 residues. Looked up from germline, CDR1 is KGHSH and CDR2 is LQKENI. The CDR3 DNA reads TGTGCCAGCTCACCACCGGGACAGGGATCCCATGAGCAGTTCTTC. The encoded protein is CASSPPGQGSHEQFF.

The J gene is TRBJ1-4, the V gene TRBV30; no reliable D call. The germline CDR1 and CDR2 sequences are GTSNPN and SVGIG (reference sequence). Trimming removed 2 bases at V and 8 bases at J, with 12 bases between. CDR3 length equals 13 residues. The CDR3 reads CAWSNGHGEKLFF. The CDR3 DNA follows: TGTGCCTGGAGTAACGGCCACGGGGAAAAACTGTTTTTT.

The CDR3 nucleotides are TGCAGCGCACCAGGGCGGATGAACACTGAAGCTTTCTTT. The encoded protein is CSAPGRMNTEAFF. The chain joins TRBV29-1 to TRBJ1-1; tentatively, D is TRBD1 (5 bases). V dropped 7 bases and J dropped 0 bases, with 12 bases sitting between them. CDR1 is SQVTM, CDR2 ANQGSEA, per germline. The CDR3 totals 13 residues.

This chain links TRBV7-3 with TRBJ2-3; tentative D call: TRBD2 (6 bases). The V and J ends lost 2 bases and 6 bases respectively, with 9 bases between them. The length of the CDR3 is 13 residues. Germline CDR1 SGHTA, CDR2 FQGTGA. This chain's CDR3 is CASSLSRGDTQYF. In nucleotides, the CDR3 is TGTGCCAGCAGCTTATCCCGGGGGGATACGCAGTATTTT.

The chain combines TRBV19 with TRBJ1-2; TRBD1 agrees at 10 bases. V lost 7 bases and J lost 5; bases outside the gene matches: 1. The CDR3 contains 12 residues. Germline V gene sequence: CDR1 LNHDA, CDR2 SQIVND (reference sequence). CDR3 loop: CASMDRGYGYTF. The CDR3, as DNA: TGTGCCAGTATGGACAGGGGGTATGGCTACACCTTC.

At least ten counts were recorded for this clone. DNA of the CDR3: TGTGCCAGCAGCTTACAAGACAGGGCCTCTGGGGCCAACGTCCTGACTTTC. Amino acid sequence: CASSLQDRASGANVLTF. The chain links TRBV7-2 to TRBJ2-6; 7 nucleotides match TRBD1. Germline loops: CDR1 SGHTA, CDR2 FQGNSA. V shed 2 bases and J 0 bases; nucleotides not matched to a gene: 4. This CDR3 region has 17 residues.

The V call is TRBV19, the J call TRBJ2-5, with 14 positions matching TRBD2. With V trimmed by 8 bases and J by 4 bases, 6 bases remained unmatched. The CDR3 totals 15 residues. CDR1 is LNHDA, CDR2 SQIVND, per germline (reference sequence). For the CDR3, the DNA is TGTGCCAGTCGGGCGACTAGCGGGGGGGGAGAGACCCAGTACTTC. Encoded protein: CASRATSGGGETQYF.

The V and J genes are TRBV5-5 and TRBJ2-3; 12 positions agree with TRBD1. This CDR3 has 18 amino acids. Germline-derived CDR1 and CDR2 are SGHKS and YYEKEE (reference sequence). V shed 0 bases and J 2 bases; nucleotides not matched to a gene: 7. CDR3 in DNA: TGTGCCAGCAGCTTGGAGTTTCCGGGACAGGGGGCCACAGATACGCAGTATTTT. It encodes CASSLEFPGQGATDTQYF.

The rearrangement links TRBV27 to TRBJ2-3, with D uncertain. The germline CDR1 and CDR2 sequences are MNHEY and SMNVEV (reference sequence). The CDR3 is made up of 18 amino acids. V dropped 0 bases and J dropped 0 bases, with 16 bases sitting between them. The CDR3 loop is CASSLSIRETTSTDTQYF. The CDR3 bases are TGTGCCAGCAGTTTATCGATAAGAGAGACAACAAGCACAGATACGCAGTATTTT.

CDR3 coding DNA: TGCAGCGTTGGCGGACAGGGCCGGGGAGAGACCCAGTACTTC. Its translation: CSVGGQGRGETQYF. The chain links TRBV29-1 to TRBJ2-5, with TRBD1 matching over 8 bases. Germline assignment: CDR1 SQVTM and CDR2 ANQGSEA. Trimming cost V 4 bases and J 4 bases; bases outside gene matches: 8. The CDR3 contains 14 residues.

Turning to this clone: Its ends do not fully match the called genes, so a read error is possible. The chain uses TRBV5-8 and TRBJ1-5; D is possibly TRBD1 (5 bases). Germline CDR1 SGHTS, CDR2 YDEGEE. The length of the CDR3 is 14 residues. The CDR3 sequence is CASSNLGGSQAQHF. DNA for the CDR3: TGTGCCAGCAGCAACCTGGGGGGTAGTCAGGCCCAGCATTTT.

This clone showed up just once. J is TRBJ1-6 and V is TRBV27, with a weak D call TRBD1 (5 bases). Between the trimmed V and J ends, which lost 8 bases and 2 bases, there was a span of 16 bases. This CDR3 is 16 amino acids long. Germline lookup yields CDR1 MNHEY and CDR2 SMNVEV (reference sequence). CDR3 region: CASGPDSHAYNSPLHF. The CDR3 DNA reads as TGTGCCAGCGGACCCGACAGTCACGCCTATAATTCACCCCTCCACTTT.

The chain is built from TRBV6-1 and TRBJ1-2; 8 bases are shared with TRBD1. Germline trimming cut 2 bases from V and 4 bases from J; bases unmatched to any gene: 6. This CDR3 spans 15 amino acids. CDR1 and CDR2 from the germline V gene are MNHNS and SASEGT. CDR3 amino acids: CASSEYPGQGYGYTF. Here the CDR3 DNA reads TGTGCCAGCAGTGAATACCCTGGACAGGGCTATGGCTACACCTTC.

This sequence joins TRBV5-5 and TRBJ2-7, with 9 bases lining up with TRBD2. The germline V gene has CDR1 SGHKS and CDR2 YYEKEE (reference sequence). The junction had 8 bases not matched to a gene; V was cut back by 3 bases and J by 1 base. This CDR3 is built from 16 residues. CDR3 residues: CASSSLSAGGSYEQYF. The CDR3 nucleotides are TGTGCCAGCAGCTCATTAAGCGCGGGAGGGTCCTACGAGCAGTACTTC.

This clone occurred once. The chain links TRBV7-3 to TRBJ1-1; D is uncertain. The V and J ends lost 5 bases and 0 bases respectively, with 7 bases between them. Germline V CDR1 and CDR2: SGHTA, FQGTGA. CDR3 length equals 13 residues. CDR3 DNA: TGTGCCAGCAGCCTCAGAATGAACACTGAAGCTTTCTTT. Residues: CASSLRMNTEAFF. Looking up the rest from reference TRBV7-3 and TRBJ1-1 gives the full variable domain: GAGVSQTPSNKVTEKGKYVELRCDPISGHTALYWYRQSLGQGPEFLIYFQGTGAADDSGLPNDRFFAVRPEGSVSTLKIQRTERGDSAVYLCASSLRMNTEAFFGQGTRLTVV.

The V call is TRBV3-1 (or the pseudogene TRBV3-2), the J call TRBJ1-5, with 7 bases lining up with TRBD1. The ends lost 4 bases at V and 7 bases at J; junction bases unmatched: 1. This CDR3 region has 12 residues. Germline V lookup: CDR1 LGHDT, CDR2 YNNKEL (reference sequence). Here the CDR3 reads CASSRTGQPQHF. DNA for the CDR3: TGTGCCAGCAGCCGGACAGGCCAGCCCCAGCATTTT.

V gene TRBV7-3 combines with J gene TRBJ1-6; D possibly corresponds to TRBD1 (6 bases). V dropped 3 bases and J dropped 8 bases, with 8 bases sitting between them. The CDR3 extends over 13 amino acids. Germline values: CDR1 SGHTA, CDR2 FQGTGA. The CDR3 loop is CASSFNRDSPLHF. The CDR3 nucleotides are TGTGCCAGCAGCTTTAACAGGGATTCACCCCTCCACTTT.

The rearrangement joins TRBV4-2 to TRBJ2-7; D remains ambiguous. The germline V and J ends were trimmed by 0 bases and 0 bases, with 9 bases remaining between them. Looked up from germline, CDR1 is LGHNA and CDR2 is YNFKEQ. The length of the CDR3 is 15 residues. The CDR3: CASSQDMGYSYEQYF. The CDR3 DNA sequence: TGTGCCAGCAGCCAAGATATGGGCTACTCCTACGAGCAGTACTTC.